What follows is one TCR beta chain and its context. Its specificity is not known. Using immunoSEQ multiplex PCR, the repertoire was profiled, and TCRdb retains in-frame clones only, with some absent. The sample consists of 32,000 or so clones, 70% to 90% of them appearing once. Looked up from germline, CDR1 is ENHRY and CDR2 is SYGVKD. V trimming: 11 bases; J trimming: 8 bases; junction bases outside the gene matches: 9. The CDR3 runs 13 residues. These data are taken from a study of STAT5B mutations in CD4+ large granular lymphocyte leukemia. The study's findings and limits: CD4-sorted patient repertoires seemed more clonal than healthy CD4+ repertoires.

The rearrangement uses TRBV10-3 and TRBJ2-1; TRBD2 matches at 10 bases. The TCR originated in a human donor in good health. What was sequenced was CD4+ T cells from blood buffy coats. DNA of the CDR3: TGTGCCGTCGGGGAGCGGGAGGGGGATGAGCAGTTCTTC. Translation gives CAVGEREGDEQFF.